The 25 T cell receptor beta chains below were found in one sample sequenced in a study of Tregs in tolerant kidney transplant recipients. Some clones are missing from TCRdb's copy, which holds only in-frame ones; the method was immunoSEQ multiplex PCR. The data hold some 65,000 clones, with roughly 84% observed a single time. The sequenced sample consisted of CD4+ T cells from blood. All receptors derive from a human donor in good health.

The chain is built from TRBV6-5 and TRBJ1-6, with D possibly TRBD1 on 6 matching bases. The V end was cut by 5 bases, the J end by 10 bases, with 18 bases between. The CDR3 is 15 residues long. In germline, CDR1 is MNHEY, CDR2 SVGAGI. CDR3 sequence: CASSRLGGRGSPLHF. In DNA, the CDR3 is TGTGCCAGCAGTCGTTTGGGGGGGCGAGGATCACCCCTCCACTTT.

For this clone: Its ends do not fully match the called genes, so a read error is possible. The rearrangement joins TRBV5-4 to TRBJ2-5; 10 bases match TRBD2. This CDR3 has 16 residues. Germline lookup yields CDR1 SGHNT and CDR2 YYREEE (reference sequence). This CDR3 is CASSQGQAGGKETQYF. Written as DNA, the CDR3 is TGCGCCAGCAGCCAAGGACAAGCGGGAGGGAAGGAGACCCAGTACTTC.

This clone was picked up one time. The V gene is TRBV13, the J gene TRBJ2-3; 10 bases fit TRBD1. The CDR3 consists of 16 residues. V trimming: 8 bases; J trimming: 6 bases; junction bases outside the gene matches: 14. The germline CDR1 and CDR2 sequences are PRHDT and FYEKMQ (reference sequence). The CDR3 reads CASYPYGQGVRDTQYF. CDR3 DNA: TGTGCCAGCTACCCCTACGGACAGGGGGTGCGGGATACGCAGTATTTT.

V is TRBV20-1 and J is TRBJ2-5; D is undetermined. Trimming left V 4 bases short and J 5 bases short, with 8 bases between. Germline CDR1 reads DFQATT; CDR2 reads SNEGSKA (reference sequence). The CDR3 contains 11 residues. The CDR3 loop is CSAISPETQYF. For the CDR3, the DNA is TGCAGTGCTATCAGTCCTGAGACCCAGTACTTC.

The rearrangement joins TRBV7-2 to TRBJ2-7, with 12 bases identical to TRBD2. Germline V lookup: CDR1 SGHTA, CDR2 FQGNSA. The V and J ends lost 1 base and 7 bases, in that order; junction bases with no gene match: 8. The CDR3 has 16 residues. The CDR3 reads CASSLEASGGAREQYF. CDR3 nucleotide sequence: TGTGCCAGCAGCTTAGAAGCTAGCGGGGGGGCCCGGGAGCAGTACTTC. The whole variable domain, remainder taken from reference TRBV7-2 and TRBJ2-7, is GAGVSQSPSNKVTEKGKDVELRCDPISGHTALYWYRQSLGQGLEFLIYFQGNSAPDKSGLPSDRFSAERTGGSVSTLTIQRTQQEDSAVYLCASSLEASGGAREQYFGPGTRLTVT.

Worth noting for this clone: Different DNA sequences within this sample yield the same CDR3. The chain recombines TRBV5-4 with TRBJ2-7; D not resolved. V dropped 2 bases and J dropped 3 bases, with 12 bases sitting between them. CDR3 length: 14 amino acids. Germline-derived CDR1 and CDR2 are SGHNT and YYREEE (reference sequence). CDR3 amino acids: CASSLRGTDYEQYF. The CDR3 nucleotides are TGTGCCAGCAGCTTACGTGGCACCGACTACGAGCAGTACTTC.

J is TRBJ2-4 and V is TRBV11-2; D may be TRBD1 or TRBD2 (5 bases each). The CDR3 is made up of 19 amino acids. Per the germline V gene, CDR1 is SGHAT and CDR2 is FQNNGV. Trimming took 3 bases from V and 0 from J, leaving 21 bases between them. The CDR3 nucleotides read TGTGCCAGCAGCTTTTGGGGCAGAGAGGGTTTAGGAGCCAAAAACATTCAGTACTTC. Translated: CASSFWGREGLGAKNIQYF.

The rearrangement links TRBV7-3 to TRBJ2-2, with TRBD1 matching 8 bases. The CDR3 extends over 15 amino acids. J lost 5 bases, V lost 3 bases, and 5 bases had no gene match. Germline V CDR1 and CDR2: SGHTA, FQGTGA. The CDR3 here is CASSFRQGWTGELFF. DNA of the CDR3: TGTGCCAGCAGCTTCAGACAGGGGTGGACCGGGGAGCTGTTTTTT.

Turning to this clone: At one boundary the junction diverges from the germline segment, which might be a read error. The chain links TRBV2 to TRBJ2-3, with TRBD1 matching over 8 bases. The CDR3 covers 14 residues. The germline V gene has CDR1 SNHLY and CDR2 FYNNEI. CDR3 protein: CASGDRGYTDTQYF. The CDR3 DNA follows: TGTGCCAGCGGTGACAGGGGATACACAGATACGCAGTATTTT.

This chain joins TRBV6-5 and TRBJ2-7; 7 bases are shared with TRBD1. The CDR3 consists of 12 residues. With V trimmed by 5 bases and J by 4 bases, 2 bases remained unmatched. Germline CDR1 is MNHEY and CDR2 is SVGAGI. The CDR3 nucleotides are TGTGCCAGCAGTAGGGACAGTTACGAGCAGTACTTC. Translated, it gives CASSRDSYEQYF.

In DNA form, the CDR3 reads TGTGCCAGCAGTTACGACTTAGCCAAAAACATTCAGTACTTC. It is translated as CASSYDLAKNIQYF. The V and J genes are TRBV6-6 and TRBJ2-4; D remains ambiguous. This CDR3 has 14 residues. V was trimmed by 2 bases and J by 0 bases, leaving 5 bases between them. The germline V gene encodes CDR1 MNHNY and CDR2 SVGAGI (reference sequence).

The CDR3, as DNA: TGTGCCAGCAGCTTTAACTCCATCACCGGGGAGCTGTTTTTT. It translates to CASSFNSITGELFF. The chain couples TRBV7-3 to TRBJ2-2; D not certain. Germline values: CDR1 SGHTA, CDR2 FQGTGA. Trimming pared 3 bases from V and 4 bases from J, leaving 9 bases between. This CDR3 is 14 amino acids long.

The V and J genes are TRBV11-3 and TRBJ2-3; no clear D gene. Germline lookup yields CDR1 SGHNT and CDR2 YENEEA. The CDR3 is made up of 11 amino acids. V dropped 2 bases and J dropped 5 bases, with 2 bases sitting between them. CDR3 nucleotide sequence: TGTGCCAGCAGCTTAAAAGATACGCAGTATTTT. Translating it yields CASSLKDTQYF.

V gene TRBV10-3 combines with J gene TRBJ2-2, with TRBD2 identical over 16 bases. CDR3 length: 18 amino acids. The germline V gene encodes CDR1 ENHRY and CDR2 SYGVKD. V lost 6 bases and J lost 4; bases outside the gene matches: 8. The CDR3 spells CAISGTSGGAVGTGELFF. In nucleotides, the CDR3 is TGTGCCATCAGCGGGACTAGCGGGGGGGCCGTGGGCACCGGGGAGCTGTTTTTT.

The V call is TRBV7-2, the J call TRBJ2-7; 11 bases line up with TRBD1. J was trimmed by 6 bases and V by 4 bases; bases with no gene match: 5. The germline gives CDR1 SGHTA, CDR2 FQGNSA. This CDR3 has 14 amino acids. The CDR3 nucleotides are TGTGCCAGCAGCTCGGGGACAGGGGGAAGCGAGCAGTACTTC. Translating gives CASSSGTGGSEQYF.

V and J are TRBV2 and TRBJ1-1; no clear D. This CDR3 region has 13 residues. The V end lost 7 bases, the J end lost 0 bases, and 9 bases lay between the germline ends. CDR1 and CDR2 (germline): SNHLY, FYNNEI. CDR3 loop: CASTRILNTEAFF. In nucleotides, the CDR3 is TGTGCCAGCACAAGGATCTTGAACACTGAAGCTTTCTTT. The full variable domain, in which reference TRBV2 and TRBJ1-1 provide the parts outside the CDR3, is EPEVTQTPSHQVTQMGQEVILRCVPISNHLYFYWYRQILGQKVEFLVSFYNNEISEKSEIFDDQFSVERPDGSNFTLKIRSTKLEDSAMYFCASTRILNTEAFFGQGTRLTVV.

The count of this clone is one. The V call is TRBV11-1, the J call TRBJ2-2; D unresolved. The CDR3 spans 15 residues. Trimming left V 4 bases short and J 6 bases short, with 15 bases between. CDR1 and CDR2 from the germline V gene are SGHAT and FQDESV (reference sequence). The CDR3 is CASSSRRSMAGELFF. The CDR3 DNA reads TGTGCCAGCAGCTCGAGAAGGTCGATGGCCGGGGAGCTGTTTTTT.

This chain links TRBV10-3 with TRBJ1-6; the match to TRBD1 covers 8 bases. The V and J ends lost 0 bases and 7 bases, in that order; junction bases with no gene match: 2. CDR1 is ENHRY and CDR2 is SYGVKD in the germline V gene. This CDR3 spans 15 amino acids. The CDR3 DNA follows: TGTGCCATCAGTGAGTCCCGACAGGGGAATTCACCCCTCCACTTT. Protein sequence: CAISESRQGNSPLHF.

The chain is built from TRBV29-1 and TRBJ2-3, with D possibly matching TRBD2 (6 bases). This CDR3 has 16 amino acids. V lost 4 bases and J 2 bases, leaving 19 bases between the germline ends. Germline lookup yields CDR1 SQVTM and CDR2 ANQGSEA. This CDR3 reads CSVAGVTGGPTDTQYF. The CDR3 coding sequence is TGCAGCGTTGCGGGGGTAACTGGGGGTCCCACAGATACGCAGTATTTT.

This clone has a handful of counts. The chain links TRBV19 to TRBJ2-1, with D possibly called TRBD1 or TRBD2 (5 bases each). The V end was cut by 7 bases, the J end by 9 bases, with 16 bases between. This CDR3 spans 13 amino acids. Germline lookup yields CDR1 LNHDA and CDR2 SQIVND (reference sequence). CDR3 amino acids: CASNDRGEGEQFF. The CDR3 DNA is TGTGCCAGTAACGATAGAGGGGAAGGTGAGCAGTTCTTC.

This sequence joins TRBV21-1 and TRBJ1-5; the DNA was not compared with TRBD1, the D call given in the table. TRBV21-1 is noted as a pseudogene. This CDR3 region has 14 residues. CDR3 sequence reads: CASSSTGDGQPQHF. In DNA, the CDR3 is TGTGCCAGCAGCTCAACAGGGGACGGTCAGCCCCAGCATTTT.

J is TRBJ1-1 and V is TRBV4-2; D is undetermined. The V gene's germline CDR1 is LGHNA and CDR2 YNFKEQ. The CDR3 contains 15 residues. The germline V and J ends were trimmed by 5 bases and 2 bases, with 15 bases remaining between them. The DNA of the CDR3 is TGTGCCAGCAGCTCCCCCAACGCAGACAACACTGAAGCTTTCTTT. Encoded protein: CASSSPNADNTEAFF.

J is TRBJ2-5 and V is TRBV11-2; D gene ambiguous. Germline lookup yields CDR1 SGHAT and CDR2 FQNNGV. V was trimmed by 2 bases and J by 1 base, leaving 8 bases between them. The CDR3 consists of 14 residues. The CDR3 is CASSLKSVQETQYF. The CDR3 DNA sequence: TGTGCCAGCAGCTTAAAGTCAGTCCAAGAGACCCAGTACTTC.

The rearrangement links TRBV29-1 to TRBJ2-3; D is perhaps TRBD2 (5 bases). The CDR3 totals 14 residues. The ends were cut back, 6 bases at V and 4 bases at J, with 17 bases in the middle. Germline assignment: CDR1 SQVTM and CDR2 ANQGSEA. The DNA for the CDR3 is TGCAGCGTGGGGAGCACAAATTCAGCAGATACGCAGTATTTT. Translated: CSVGSTNSADTQYF.

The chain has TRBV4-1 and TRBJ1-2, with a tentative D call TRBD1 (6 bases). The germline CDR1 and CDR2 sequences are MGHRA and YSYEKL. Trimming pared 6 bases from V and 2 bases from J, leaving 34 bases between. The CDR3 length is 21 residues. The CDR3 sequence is CASSLKPKTLRGEGENYGYTF. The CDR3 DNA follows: TGCGCCAGCAGTCTCAAGCCAAAGACCCTTAGGGGGGAGGGCGAGAACTATGGCTACACCTTC.